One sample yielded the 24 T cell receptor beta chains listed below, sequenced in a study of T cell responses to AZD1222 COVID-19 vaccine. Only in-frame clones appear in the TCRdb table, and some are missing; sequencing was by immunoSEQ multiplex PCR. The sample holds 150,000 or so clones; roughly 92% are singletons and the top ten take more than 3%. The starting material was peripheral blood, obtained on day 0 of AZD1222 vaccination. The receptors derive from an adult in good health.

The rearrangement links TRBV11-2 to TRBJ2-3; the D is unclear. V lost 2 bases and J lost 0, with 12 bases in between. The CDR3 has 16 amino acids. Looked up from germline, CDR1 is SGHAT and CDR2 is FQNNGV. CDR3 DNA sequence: TGTGCCAGCAGCTTAAGCGCGGAACTTAGCACAGATACGCAGTATTTT. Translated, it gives CASSLSAELSTDTQYF.

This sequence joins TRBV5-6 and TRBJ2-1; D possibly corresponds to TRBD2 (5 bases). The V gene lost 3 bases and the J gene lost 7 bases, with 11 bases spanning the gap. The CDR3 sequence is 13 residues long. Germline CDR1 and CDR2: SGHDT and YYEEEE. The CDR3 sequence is CASSSTSQNEQFF. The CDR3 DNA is TGTGCCAGCAGCTCAACTAGTCAGAATGAGCAGTTCTTC. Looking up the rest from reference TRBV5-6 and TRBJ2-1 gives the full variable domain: DAGVTQSPTHLIKTRGQQVTLRCSPKSGHDTVSWYQQALGQGPQFIFQYYEEEERQRGNFPDRFSGHQFPNYSSELNVNALLLGDSALYLCASSSTSQNEQFFGPGTRLTVL.

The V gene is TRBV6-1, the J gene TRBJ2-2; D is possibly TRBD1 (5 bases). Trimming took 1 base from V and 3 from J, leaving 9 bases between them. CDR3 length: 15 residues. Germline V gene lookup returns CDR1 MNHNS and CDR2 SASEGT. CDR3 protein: CASSEGVGDTGELFF. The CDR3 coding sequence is TGTGCCAGCAGTGAAGGGGTAGGGGACACCGGGGAGCTGTTTTTT.

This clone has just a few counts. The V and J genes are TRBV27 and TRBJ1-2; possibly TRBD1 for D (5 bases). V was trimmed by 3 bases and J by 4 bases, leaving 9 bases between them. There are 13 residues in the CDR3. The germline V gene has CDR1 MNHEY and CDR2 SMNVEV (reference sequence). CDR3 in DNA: TGTGCCAGCAGTTTTTCCGGGGGCTATGGCTACACCTTC. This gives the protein CASSFSGGYGYTF.

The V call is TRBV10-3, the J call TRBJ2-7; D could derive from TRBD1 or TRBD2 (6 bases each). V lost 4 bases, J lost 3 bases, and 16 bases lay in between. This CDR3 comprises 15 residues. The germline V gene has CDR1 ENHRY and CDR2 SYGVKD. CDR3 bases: TGTGCCATCAGTGCTGACATGGAGGGGGGCTACGAGCAGTACTTC. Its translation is CAISADMEGGYEQYF.

This chain's CDR3 is CASSGRANVLTF. The DNA for the CDR3 is TGTGCCAGCAGTGGGCGGGCCAACGTCCTGACTTTC. The chain has TRBV2 and TRBJ2-6; no definite D call. Germline values: CDR1 SNHLY, CDR2 FYNNEI. The V end was cut by 4 bases, the J end by 5 bases, with 3 bases between. The CDR3 consists of 12 residues.

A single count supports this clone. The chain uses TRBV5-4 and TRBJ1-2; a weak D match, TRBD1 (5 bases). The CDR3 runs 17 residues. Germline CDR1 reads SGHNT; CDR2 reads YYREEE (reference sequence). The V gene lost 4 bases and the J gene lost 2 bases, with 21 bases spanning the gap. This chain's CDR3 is CASSTGTGLGVNYGYTF. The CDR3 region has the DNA TGTGCCAGCAGCACCGGGACGGGTTTAGGGGTAAACTATGGCTACACCTTC.

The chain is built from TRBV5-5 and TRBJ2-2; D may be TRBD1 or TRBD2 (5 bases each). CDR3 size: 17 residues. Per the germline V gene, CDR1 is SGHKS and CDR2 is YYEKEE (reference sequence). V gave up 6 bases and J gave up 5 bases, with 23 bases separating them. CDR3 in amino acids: CASNETPSKRGTGELFF. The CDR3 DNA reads TGTGCCAGCAACGAGACCCCCAGTAAGAGGGGAACCGGGGAGCTGTTTTTT.

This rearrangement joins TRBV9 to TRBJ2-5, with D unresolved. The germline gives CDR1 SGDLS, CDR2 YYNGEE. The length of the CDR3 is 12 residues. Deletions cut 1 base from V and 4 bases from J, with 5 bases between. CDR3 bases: TGTGCCAGCAGCGTAATAGGAGAGACCCAGTACTTC. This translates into CASSVIGETQYF.

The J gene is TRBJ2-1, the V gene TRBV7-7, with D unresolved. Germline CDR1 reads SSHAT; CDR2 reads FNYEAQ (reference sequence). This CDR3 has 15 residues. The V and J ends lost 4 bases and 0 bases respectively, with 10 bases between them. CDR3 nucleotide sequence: TGTGCCAGCAGCTCCACTCGAAGCTCCTACAATGAGCAGTTCTTC. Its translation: CASSSTRSSYNEQFF.

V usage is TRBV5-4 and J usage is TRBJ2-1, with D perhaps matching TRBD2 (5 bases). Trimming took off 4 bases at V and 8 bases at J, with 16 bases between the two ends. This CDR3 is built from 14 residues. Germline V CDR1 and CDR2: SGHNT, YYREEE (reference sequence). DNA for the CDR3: TGTGCCAGCAGCCGGACTGGGCTTGGGGATGAGCAGTTCTTC. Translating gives CASSRTGLGDEQFF.

The CDR3 DNA follows: TGTGCCACCAGCAGAGTGCGGGGCGAGCAGTTCTTC. Its protein product is CATSRVRGEQFF. The chain employs TRBV15 and TRBJ2-1; D may be TRBD2 (6 bases). Germline values: CDR1 LNHNV, CDR2 YYDKDF (reference sequence). V was clipped by 1 base and J by 10 bases, with 8 bases between them. The CDR3 has 12 residues.

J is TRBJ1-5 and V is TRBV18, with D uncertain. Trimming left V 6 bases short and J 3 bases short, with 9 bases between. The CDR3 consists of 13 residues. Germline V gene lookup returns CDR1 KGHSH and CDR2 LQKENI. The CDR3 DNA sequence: TGTGCCAGCTCCTCAGGTGACAATCAGCCCCAGCATTTT. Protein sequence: CASSSGDNQPQHF.

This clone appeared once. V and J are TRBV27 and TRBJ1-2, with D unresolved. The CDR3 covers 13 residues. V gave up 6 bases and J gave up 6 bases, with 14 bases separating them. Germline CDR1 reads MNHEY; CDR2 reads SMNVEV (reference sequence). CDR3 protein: CASRYSVKNGYTF. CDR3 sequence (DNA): TGTGCCAGCAGGTACAGTGTAAAGAATGGCTACACCTTC.

The CDR3 coding sequence is TGTGCCAGCAGTGGGGACTCCTCACCCCTCCACTTT. This codes for CASSGDSSPLHF. The V gene is TRBV11-1, the J gene TRBJ1-6; D is possibly TRBD1 (5 bases). With 6 bases removed from V and 10 bases from J, the gap between germline ends came to 10 bases. Germline CDR1 reads SGHAT; CDR2 reads FQDESV (reference sequence). The CDR3 runs to 12 residues.

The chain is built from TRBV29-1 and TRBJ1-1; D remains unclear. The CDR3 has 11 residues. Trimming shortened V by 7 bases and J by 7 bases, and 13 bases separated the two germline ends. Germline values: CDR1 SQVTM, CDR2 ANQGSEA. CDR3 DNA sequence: TGCAGCGGGTGGAAGGGAGGTGAAGCTTTCTTT. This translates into CSGWKGGEAFF.

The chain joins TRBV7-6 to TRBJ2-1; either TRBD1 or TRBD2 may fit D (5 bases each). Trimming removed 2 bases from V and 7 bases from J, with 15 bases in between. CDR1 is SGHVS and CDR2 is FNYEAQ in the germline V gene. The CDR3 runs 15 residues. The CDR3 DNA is TGTGCCAGCAGCTTAACGCCGGGACGGACTAATGAGCAGTTCTTC. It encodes CASSLTPGRTNEQFF.

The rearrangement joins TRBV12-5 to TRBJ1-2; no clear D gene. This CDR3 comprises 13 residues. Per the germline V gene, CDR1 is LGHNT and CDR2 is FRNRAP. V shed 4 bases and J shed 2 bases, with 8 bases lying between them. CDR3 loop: CASGSLGNYGYTF. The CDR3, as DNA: TGTGCTAGTGGTTCGTTAGGGAACTATGGCTACACCTTC.

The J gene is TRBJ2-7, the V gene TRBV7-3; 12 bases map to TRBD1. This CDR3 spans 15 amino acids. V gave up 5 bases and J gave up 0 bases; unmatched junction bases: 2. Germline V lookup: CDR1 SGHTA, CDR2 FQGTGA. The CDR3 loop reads CASSGGQGASYEQYF. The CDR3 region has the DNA TGTGCCAGCAGCGGGGGACAGGGGGCCTCCTACGAGCAGTACTTC.

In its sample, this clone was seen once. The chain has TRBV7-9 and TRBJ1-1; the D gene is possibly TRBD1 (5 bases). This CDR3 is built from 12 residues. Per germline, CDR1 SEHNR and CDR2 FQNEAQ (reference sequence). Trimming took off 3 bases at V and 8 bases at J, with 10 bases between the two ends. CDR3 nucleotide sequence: TGTGCCAGCAGCTTTGGTGCAGGGGAAGCTTTCTTT. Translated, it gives CASSFGAGEAFF.

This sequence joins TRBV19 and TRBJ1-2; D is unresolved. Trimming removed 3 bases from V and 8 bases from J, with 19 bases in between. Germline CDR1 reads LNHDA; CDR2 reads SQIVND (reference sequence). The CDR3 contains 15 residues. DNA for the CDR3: TGTGCCAGTAGTATCTGGGCGAGACCGCGAGAAGGCTACACCTTC. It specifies CASSIWARPREGYTF.

The CDR3 is CASQQAWGTEAFF. Here the CDR3 DNA reads TGCGCCAGCCAACAGGCCTGGGGCACTGAAGCTTTCTTT. The chain is built from TRBV4-3 and TRBJ1-1; tentatively, D is TRBD1 (5 bases). Trimming stripped 8 bases from V and 4 bases from J, with 14 bases between. The CDR3 length is 13 residues. Per germline, CDR1 LGHNA and CDR2 YSLEER.

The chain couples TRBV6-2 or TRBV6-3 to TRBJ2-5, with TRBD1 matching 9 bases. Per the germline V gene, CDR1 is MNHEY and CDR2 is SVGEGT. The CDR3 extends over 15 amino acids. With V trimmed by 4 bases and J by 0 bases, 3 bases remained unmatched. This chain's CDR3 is CASSWGQGHQETQYF. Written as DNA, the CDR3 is TGTGCCAGCAGTTGGGGACAGGGCCACCAAGAGACCCAGTACTTC.

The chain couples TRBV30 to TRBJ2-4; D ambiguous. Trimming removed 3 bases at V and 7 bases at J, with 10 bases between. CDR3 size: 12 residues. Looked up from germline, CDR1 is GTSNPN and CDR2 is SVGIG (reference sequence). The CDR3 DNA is TGTGCCTGGAGCCTAGGCCGGAACATTCAGTACTTC. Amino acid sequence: CAWSLGRNIQYF.